A selection of T cell receptor beta chains follows, all from one sample in a study of quantifying T cell responses using KT2 cells. TCRdb passed the UMI-ligation and nested PCR reads through MiXCR, listing each CDR3 protein once. The table records 42,000 or so distinct CDR3 sequences, over 15% of them present only once. Sample: PBMCs spiked with cells of the T cell clone KT2. The receptors were sampled from a human donor. Both conserved end residues are part of each CDR3. The D gene is left open where the match is weak. Expanded clones get a size class; other rows say once, few or many, or leave the size out.

>.|TRBD2|TRBJ2-1|TRBV12-3/TRBV12-4
TGTGCCAGCAGTTTCCGGACTAGCGGGGATGAGCAGTTCTTC
CASSFRTSGDEQFF
>many|TRBD1|TRBJ2-3|TRBV18
TGTGCCAGCGCCCGCGGGACAGGGGGATGGGATACGCAGTATTTT
CASARGTGGWDTQYF
>many|TRBD1|TRBJ1-5|TRBV12-3/TRBV12-4
TGTGCCAGCAGTAAACAGGGGGCAGGAGGTCAGCCCCAGCATTTT
CASSKQGAGGQPQHF
>.|.|TRBJ2-7|TRBV25-1
TGTGCCAGCAGTGAAGGACGGACCTACGAGCAGTACTTC
CASSEGRTYEQYF
>few|.|TRBJ2-7|TRBV7-2
TGTGCCAGCAGCTTCGACCGGTACGGGAGCTCCTACGAGCAGTACTTC
CASSFDRYGSSYEQYF
>once|.|TRBJ2-1|TRBV9
TGTGCCAGCAGCGTGTCGGGACGCCGCGAGGAGCAGTTCTTC
CASSVSGRREEQFF
>few|.|TRBJ2-3|TRBV12-3/TRBV12-4
TGTGCCAGCAGTATGACTAGACAGGCAGATACGCAGTATTTT
CASSMTRQADTQYF
>.|.|TRBJ2-1|TRBV7-8
TGTGCCAGCAGCCCAGGGGCCGGCAGGGATGAGCAGTTCTTC
CASSPGAGRDEQFF
>few|.|TRBJ2-7|TRBV11-2
TGTGCCAGCAGCTTCGGAAGTACCTACGAGCAGTACTTC
CASSFGSTYEQYF
>few|TRBD1|TRBJ2-7|TRBV7-2
TGTGCCAGCAGCCTGGACAGGCCCTACGAGCAGTACTTC
CASSLDRPYEQYF